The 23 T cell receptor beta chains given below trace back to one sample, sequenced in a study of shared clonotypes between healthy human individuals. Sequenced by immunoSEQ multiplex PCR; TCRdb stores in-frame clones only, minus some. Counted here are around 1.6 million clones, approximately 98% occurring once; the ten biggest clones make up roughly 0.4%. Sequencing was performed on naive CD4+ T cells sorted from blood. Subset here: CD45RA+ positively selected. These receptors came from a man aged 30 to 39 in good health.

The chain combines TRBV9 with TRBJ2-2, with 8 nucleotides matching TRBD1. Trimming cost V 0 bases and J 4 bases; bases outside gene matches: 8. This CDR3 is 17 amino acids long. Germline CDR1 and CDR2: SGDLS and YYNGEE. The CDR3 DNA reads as TGTGCCAGCAGCGTAGGCAGGGGGCGTCGGAGCACCGGGGAGCTGTTTTTT. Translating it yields CASSVGRGRRSTGELFF.

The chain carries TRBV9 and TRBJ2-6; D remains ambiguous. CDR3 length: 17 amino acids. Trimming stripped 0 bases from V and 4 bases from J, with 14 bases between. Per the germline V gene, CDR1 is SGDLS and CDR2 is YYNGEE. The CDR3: CASSVVVIQPGANVLTF. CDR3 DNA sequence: TGTGCCAGCAGCGTAGTGGTAATTCAACCCGGGGCCAACGTCCTGACTTTC.

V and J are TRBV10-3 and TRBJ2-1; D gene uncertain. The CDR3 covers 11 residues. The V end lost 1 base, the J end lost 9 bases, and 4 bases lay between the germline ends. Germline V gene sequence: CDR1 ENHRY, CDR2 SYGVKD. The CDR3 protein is CAISEFGEQFF. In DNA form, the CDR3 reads TGTGCCATCAGTGAGTTCGGTGAGCAGTTCTTC.

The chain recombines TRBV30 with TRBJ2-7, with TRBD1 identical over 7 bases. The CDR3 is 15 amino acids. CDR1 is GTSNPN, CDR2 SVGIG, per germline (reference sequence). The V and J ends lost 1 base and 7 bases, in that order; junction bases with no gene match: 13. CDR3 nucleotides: TGTGCCTGGAGTGCCGAACAGGGGATCATCGGGGAGCAGTACTTC. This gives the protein CAWSAEQGIIGEQYF.

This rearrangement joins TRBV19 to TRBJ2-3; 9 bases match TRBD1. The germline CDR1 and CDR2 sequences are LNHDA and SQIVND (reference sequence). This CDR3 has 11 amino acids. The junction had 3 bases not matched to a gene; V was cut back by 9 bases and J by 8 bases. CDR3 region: CARTGQGTQYF. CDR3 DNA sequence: TGTGCCAGGACGGGACAGGGTACGCAGTATTTT.

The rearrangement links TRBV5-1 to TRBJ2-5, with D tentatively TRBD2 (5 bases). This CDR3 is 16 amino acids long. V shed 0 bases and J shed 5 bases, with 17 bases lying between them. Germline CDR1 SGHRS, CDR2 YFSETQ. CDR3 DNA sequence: TGCGCCAGCAGCTTGGCCACTAACTCGGGATTTGAGACCCAGTACTTC. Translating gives CASSLATNSGFETQYF.

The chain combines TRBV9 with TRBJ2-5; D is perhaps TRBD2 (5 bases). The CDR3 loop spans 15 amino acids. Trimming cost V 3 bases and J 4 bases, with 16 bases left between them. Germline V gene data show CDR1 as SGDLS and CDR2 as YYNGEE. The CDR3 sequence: CASSANLGETETQYF. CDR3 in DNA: TGTGCCAGCAGCGCTAACCTTGGGGAGACAGAGACCCAGTACTTC.

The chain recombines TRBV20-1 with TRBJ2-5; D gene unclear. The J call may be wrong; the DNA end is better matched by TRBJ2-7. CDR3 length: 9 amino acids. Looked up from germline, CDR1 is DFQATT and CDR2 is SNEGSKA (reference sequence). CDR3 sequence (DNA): TGCAGCCCGAGCGACGAGCAGTACTTC. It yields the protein CSPSDEQYF.

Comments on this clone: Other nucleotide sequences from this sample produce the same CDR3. CDR3 coding DNA: TGTGCCATCAGCCAGGGAGCTGGAAACACCATATATTTT. Amino acids: CAISQGAGNTIYF. J is TRBJ1-3 and V is TRBV10-3, with D possibly being TRBD1 (5 bases). Deletions cut 6 bases from V and 2 bases from J, with 8 bases between. CDR1 and CDR2 from the germline V gene are ENHRY and SYGVKD. CDR3 length: 13 amino acids.

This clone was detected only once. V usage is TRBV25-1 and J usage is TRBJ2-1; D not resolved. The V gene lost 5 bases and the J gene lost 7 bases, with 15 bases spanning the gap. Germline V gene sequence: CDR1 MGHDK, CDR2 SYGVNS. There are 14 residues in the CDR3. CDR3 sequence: CASSPIGVGNEQFF. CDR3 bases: TGTGCCAGCAGTCCTATTGGAGTGGGGAATGAGCAGTTCTTC.

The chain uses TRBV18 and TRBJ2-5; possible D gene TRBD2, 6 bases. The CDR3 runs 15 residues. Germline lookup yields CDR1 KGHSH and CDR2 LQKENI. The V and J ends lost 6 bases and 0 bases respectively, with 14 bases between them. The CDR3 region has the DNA TGTGCCAGCTCCGCGCCTAGCGCATACCAAGAGACCCAGTACTTC. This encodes CASSAPSAYQETQYF.

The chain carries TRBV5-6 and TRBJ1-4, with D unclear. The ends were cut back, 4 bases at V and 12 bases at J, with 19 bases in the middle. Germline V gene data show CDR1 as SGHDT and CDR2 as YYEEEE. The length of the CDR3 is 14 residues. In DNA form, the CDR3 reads TGTGCCAGCAGCCAGGACTTAGAAAGGAAGGAACTGTTTTTT. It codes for CASSQDLERKELFF.

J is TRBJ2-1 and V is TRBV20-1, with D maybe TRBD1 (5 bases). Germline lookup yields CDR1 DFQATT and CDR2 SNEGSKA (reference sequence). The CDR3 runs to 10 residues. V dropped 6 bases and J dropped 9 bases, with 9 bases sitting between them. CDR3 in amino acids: CSALGREQFF. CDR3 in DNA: TGCAGTGCCCTGGGGCGTGAGCAGTTCTTC.

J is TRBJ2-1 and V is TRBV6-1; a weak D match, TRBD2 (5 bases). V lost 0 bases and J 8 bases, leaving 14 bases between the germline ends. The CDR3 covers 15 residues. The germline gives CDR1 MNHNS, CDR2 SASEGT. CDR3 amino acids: CASSEAPLVFYEQFF. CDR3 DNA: TGTGCCAGCAGTGAAGCGCCACTAGTATTCTATGAGCAGTTCTTC.

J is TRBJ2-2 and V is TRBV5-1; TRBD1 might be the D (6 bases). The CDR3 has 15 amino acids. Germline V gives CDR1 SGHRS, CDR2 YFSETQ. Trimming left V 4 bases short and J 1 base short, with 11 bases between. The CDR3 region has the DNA TGCGCCAGCAGCCGGGCAGGGGTGAACACCGGGGAGCTGTTTTTT. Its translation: CASSRAGVNTGELFF.

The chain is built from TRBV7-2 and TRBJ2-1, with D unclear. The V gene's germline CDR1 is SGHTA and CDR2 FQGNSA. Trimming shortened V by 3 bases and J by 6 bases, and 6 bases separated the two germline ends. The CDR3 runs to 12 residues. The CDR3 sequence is CASSLVANEQFF. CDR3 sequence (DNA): TGTGCCAGCAGCTTGGTTGCCAATGAGCAGTTCTTC.

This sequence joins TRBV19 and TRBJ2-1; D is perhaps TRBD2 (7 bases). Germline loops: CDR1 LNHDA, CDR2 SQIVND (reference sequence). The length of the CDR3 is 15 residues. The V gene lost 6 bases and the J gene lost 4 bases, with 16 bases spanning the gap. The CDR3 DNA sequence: TGTGCCAGTAGGATCTTAGGGGGGGGTTACAATGAGCAGTTCTTC. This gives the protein CASRILGGGYNEQFF.

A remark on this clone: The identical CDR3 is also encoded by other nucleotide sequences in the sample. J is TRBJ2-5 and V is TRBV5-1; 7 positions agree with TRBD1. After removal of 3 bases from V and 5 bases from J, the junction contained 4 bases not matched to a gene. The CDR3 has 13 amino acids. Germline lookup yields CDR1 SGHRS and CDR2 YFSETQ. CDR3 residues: CASSSTGRETQYF. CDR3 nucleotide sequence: TGCGCCAGCAGCTCGACAGGGCGGGAGACCCAGTACTTC.

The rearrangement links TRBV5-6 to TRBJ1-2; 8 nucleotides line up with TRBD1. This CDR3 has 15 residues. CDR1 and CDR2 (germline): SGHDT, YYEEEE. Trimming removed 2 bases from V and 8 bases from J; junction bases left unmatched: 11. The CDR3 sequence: CASSLPGQVARGYTF. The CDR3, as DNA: TGTGCCAGCAGCTTACCGGGACAGGTGGCCCGAGGCTACACCTTC.

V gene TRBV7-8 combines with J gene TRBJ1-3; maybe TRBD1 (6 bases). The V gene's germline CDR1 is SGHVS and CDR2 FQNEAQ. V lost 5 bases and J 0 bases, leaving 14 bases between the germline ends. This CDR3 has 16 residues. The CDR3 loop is CASSRFDRSSGNTIYF. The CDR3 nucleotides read TGTGCCAGCAGCCGCTTCGACAGGAGCTCTGGAAACACCATATATTTT.

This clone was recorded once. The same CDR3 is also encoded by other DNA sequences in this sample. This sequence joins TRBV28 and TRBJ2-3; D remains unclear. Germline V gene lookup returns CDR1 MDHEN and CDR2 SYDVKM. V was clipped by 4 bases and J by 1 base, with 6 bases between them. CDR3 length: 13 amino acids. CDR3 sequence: CASSSPGTDTQYF. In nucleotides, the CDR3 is TGTGCCAGCAGTTCTCCAGGCACAGATACGCAGTATTTT.

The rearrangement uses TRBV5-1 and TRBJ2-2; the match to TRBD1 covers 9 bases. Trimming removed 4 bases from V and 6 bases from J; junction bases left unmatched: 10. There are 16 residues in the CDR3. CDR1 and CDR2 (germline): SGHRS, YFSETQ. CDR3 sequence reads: CASSMAGQGYSGELFF. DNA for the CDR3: TGCGCCAGCAGCATGGCGGGACAGGGTTACTCCGGGGAGCTGTTTTTT.

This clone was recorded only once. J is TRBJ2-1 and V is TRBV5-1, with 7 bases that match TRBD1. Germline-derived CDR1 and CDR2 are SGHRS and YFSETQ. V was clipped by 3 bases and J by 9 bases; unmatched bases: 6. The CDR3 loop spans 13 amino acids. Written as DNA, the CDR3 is TGCGCCAGCAGCTCCAGACAGGGTGGTGAGCAGTTCTTC. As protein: CASSSRQGGEQFF.